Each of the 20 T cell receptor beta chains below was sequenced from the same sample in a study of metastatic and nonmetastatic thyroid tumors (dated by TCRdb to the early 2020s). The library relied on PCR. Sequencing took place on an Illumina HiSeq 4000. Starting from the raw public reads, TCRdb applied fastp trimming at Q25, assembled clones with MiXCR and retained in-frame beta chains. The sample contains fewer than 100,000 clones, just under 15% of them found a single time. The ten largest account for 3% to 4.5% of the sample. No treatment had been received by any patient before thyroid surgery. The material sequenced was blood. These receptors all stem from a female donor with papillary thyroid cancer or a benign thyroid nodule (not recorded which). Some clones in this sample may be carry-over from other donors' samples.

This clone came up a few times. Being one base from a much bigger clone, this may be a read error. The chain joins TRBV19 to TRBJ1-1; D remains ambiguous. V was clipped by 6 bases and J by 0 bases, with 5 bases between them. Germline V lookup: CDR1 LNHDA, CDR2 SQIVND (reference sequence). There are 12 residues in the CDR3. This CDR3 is CASRGMNTEAFF. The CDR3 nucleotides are TGTGCCAGTAGAGGAATGAACACTGAAGCTTTCTTT.

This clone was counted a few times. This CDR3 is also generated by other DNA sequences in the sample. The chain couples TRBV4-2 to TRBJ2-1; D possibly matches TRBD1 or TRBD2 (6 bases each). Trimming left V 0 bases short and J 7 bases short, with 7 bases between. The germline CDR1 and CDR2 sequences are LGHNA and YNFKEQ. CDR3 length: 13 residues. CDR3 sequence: CASSQEGGNEQFF. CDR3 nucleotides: TGTGCCAGCAGCCAAGAAGGGGGGAATGAGCAGTTCTTC.

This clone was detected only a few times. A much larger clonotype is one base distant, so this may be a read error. CDR3 region: CAWSVILGENQYF. Here the CDR3 DNA reads TGTGCCTGGAGTGTAATCCTAGGGGAGAACCAGTACTTC. The chain combines TRBV30 with TRBJ2-5, with D perhaps matching TRBD1 or TRBD2 (5 bases each). This CDR3 comprises 13 residues. Germline V lookup: CDR1 GTSNPN, CDR2 SVGIG (reference sequence).

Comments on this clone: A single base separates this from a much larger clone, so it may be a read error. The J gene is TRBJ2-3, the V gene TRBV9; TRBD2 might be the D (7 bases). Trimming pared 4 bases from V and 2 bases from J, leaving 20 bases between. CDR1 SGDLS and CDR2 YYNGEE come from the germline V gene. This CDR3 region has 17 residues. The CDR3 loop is CASSLGWEGGATDTQYF. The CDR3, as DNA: TGTGCCAGCAGCTTAGGTTGGGAGGGGGGTGCCACAGATACGCAGTATTTT.

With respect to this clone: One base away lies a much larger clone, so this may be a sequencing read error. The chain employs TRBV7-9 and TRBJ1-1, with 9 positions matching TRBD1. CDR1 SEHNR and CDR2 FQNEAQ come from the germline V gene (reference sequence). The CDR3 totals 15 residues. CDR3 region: CASSTAGTGSTESFF. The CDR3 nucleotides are TGTGCCAGCAGCACGGCCGGGACAGGGAGTACTGAATCTTTCTTT.

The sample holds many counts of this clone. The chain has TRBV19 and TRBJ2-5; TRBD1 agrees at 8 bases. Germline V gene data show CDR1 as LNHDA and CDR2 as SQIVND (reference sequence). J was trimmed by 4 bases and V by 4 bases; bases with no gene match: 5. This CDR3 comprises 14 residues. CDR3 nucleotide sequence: TGTGCCAGTAGTAATCGACAGGGGACAGAGACCCAGTACTTC. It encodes CASSNRQGTETQYF. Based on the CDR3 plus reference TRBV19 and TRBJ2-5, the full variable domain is DGGITQSPKYLFRKEGQNVTLSCEQNLNHDAMYWYRQDPGQGLRLIYYSQIVNDFQKGDIAEGYSVSREKKESFPLTVTSAQKNPTAFYLCASSNRQGTETQYFGPGTRLLVL.

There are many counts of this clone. This chain's CDR3 is CASSLVGGLSNEQFF. Written as DNA, the CDR3 is TGCGCCAGCAGCTTGGTGGGGGGATTAAGCAATGAGCAGTTCTTC. The rearrangement uses TRBV5-1 and TRBJ2-1, with D perhaps TRBD2 (6 bases). This CDR3 is built from 15 residues. Trimming took 0 bases from V and 6 from J, leaving 13 bases between them. Germline CDR1 SGHRS, CDR2 YFSETQ.

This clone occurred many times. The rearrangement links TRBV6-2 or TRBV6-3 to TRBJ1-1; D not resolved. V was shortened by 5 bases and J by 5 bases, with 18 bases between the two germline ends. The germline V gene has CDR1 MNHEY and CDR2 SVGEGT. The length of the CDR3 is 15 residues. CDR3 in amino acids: CASSPRGRGVTEAFF. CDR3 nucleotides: TGTGCCAGCAGTCCCCGCGGGCGAGGTGTAACTGAAGCTTTCTTT.

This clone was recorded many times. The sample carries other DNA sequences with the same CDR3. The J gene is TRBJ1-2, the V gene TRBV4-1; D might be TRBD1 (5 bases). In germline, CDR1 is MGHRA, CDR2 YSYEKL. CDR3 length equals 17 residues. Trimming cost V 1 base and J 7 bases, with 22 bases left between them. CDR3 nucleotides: TGCGCCAGCAGCCAAGGAAGCGACAGCGCCCGGGGGGTTGGCTACACCTTC. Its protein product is CASSQGSDSARGVGYTF.

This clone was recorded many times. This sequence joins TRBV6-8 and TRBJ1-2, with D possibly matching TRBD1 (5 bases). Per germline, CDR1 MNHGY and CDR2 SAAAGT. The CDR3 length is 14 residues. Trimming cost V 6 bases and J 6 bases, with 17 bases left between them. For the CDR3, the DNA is TGTGCCAGCAGACCGCCCGACAGACCCCATGGCTACACCTTC. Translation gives CASRPPDRPHGYTF.

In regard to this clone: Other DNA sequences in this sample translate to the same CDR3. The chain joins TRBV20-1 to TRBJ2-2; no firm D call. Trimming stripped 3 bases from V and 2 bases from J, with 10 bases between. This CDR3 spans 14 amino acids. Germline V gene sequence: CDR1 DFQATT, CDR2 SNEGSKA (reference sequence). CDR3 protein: CSARYTVNTGELFF. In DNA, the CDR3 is TGCAGTGCTAGGTACACTGTTAACACCGGGGAGCTGTTTTTT.

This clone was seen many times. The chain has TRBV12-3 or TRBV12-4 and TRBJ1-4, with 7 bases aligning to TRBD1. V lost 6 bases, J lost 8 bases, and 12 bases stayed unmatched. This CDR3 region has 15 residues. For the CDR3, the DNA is TGTGCCAGCAGCAAAGACAGGGCTAGAGGGGAAAAACTGTTTTTT. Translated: CASSKDRARGEKLFF.

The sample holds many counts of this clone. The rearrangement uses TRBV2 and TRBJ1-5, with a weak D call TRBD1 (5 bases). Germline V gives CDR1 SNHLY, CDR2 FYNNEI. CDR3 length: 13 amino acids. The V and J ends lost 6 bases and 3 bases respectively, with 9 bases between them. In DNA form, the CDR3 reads TGTGCCAGCAGCCAGGGTTTCAATCAGCCCCAGCATTTT. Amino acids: CASSQGFNQPQHF.

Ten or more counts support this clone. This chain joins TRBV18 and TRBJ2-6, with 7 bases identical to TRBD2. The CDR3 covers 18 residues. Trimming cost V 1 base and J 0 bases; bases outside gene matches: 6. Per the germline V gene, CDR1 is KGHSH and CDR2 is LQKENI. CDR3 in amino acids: CASSPLPAGDSGANVLTF. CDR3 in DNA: TGTGCCAGCTCACCACTACCTGCGGGAGACTCTGGGGCCAACGTCCTGACTTTC. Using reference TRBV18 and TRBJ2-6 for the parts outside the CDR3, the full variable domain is NAGVMQNPRHLVRRRGQEARLRCSPMKGHSHVYWYRQLPEEGLKFMVYLQKENIIDESGMPKERFSAEFPKEGPSILRIQQVVRGDSAAYFCASSPLPAGDSGANVLTFGAGSRLTVL.

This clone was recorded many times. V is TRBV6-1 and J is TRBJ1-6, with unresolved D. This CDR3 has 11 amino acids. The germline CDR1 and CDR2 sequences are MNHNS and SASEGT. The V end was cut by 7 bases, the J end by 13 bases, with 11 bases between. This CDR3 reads CASKDVFPLHF. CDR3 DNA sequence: TGTGCCAGCAAGGACGTATTCCCCCTCCACTTT.

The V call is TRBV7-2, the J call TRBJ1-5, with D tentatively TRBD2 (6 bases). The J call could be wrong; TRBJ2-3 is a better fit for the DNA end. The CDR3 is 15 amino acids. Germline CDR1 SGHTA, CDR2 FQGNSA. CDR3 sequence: CASSLGRAQNQPQYF. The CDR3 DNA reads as TGTGCCAGCAGCTTAGGGAGGGCACAAAATCAGCCCCAGTATTTT.

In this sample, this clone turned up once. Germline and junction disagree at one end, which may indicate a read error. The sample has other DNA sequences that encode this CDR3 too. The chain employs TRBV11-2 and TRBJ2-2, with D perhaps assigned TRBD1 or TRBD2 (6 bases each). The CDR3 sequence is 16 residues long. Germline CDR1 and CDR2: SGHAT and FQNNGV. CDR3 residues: CASSFIGGGGTGELFF. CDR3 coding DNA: TGTGCAAGCAGCTTCATTGGAGGAGGGGGCACCGGGGAGCTGTTTTTT.

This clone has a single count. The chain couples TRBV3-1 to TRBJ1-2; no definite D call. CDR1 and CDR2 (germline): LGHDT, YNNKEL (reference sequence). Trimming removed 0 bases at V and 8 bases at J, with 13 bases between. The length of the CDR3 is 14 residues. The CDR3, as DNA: TGTGCCAGCAGCCAAGAGGTAGCTTGTTCCGGCTACACCTTC. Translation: CASSQEVACSGYTF. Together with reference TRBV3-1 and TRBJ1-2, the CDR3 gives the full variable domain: DTAVSQTPKYLVTQMGNDKSIKCEQNLGHDTMYWYKQDSKKFLKIMFSYNNKELIINETVPNRFSPKSPDKAHLNLHINSLELGDSAVYFCASSQEVACSGYTFGSGTRLTVV.

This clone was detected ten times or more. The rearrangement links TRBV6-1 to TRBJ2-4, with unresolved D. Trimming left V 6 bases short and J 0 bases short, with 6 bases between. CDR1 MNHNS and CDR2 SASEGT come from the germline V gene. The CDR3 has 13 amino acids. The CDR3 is CASRELAKNIQYF. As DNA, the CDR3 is TGTGCCAGCAGGGAGCTAGCCAAAAACATTCAGTACTTC.

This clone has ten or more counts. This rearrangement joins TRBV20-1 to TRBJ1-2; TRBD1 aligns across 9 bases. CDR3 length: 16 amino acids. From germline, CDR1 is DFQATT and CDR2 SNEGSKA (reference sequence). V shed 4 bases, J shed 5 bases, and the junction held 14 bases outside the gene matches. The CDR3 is CSAKMGTGWFRYGYTF. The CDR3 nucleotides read TGCAGTGCTAAAATGGGGACAGGGTGGTTTAGGTATGGCTACACCTTC.